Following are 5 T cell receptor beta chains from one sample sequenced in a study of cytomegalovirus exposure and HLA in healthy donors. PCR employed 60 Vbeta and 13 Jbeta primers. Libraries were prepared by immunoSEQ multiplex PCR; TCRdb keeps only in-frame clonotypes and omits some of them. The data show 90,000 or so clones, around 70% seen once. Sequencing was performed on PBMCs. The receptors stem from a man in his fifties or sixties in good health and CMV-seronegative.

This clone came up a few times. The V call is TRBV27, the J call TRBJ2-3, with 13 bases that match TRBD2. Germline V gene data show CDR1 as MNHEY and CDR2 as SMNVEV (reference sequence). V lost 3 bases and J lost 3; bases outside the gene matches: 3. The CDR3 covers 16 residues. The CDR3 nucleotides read TGTGCCAGCAGTTTGAAGGGACTAGCGGGGACAGATACGCAGTATTTT. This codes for CASSLKGLAGTDTQYF.

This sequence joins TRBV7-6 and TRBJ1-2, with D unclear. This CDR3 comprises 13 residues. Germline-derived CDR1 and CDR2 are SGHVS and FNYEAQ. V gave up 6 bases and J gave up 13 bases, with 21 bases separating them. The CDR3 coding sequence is TGTGCCAGCAGACCGGACGGAGCGGGAGCGGTCACCTTC. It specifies CASRPDGAGAVTF.

This CDR3 reads CASSESGQGWDTEAFF. In DNA, the CDR3 is TGTGCCAGCAGTGAATCAGGGCAGGGGTGGGACACTGAAGCTTTCTTT. V and J are TRBV6-1 and TRBJ1-1; D possibly corresponds to TRBD1 (6 bases). The CDR3 covers 16 residues. Trimming removed 2 bases from V and 3 bases from J, with 16 bases in between. Germline lookup yields CDR1 MNHNS and CDR2 SASEGT.

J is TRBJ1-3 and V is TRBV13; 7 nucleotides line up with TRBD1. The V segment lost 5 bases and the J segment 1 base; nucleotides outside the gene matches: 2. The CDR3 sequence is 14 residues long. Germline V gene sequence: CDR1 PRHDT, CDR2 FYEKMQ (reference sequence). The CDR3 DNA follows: TGTGCCAGCAGCGCGACAGGGTCTGGAAACACCATATATTTT. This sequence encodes CASSATGSGNTIYF. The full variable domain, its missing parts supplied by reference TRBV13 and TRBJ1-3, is AAGVIQSPRHLIKEKRETATLKCYPIPRHDTVYWYQQGPGQDPQFLISFYEKMQSDKGSIPDRFSAQQFSDYHSELNMSSLELGDSALYFCASSATGSGNTIYFGEGSWLTVV.

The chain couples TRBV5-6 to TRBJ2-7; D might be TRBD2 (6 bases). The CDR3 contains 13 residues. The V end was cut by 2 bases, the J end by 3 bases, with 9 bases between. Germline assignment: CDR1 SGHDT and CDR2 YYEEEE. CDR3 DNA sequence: TGTGCCAGCAGCTTAGGGAGGTTCTACGAGCAGTACGTC. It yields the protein CASSLGRFYEQYV.